The 17 T cell receptor beta chains reported below all come from one sample, sequenced in a study of blood T cell repertoires in COVID-19. Data came from immunoSEQ multiplex PCR; TCRdb stores just in-frame clones and leaves some out. The sample includes fewer than 150,000 clones, 84% seen only once; the top ten take around 13%. Sequencing was done on a sample of peripheral blood. The receptors derive from a human donor in a cohort sampled during active COVID-19.

J is TRBJ1-5 and V is TRBV29-1, with D maybe TRBD1 (6 bases). This CDR3 comprises 15 residues. Germline lookup yields CDR1 SQVTM and CDR2 ANQGSEA. The CDR3 reads CSRTRGVYSNQPQHF. The CDR3 DNA reads TGCTCCAGAACCAGGGGTGTATATAGCAATCAGCCCCAGCATTTT.

This chain connects TRBV6-5 to TRBJ2-7; D is undetermined. This CDR3 comprises 13 residues. Germline assignment: CDR1 MNHEY and CDR2 SVGAGI. Trimming cost V 4 bases and J 4 bases, with 11 bases left between them. The CDR3: CASSLQPNYEQYF. For the CDR3, the DNA is TGTGCCAGCAGTTTACAGCCCAATTACGAGCAGTACTTC.

The chain employs TRBV4-1 and TRBJ2-5; D might be TRBD2 (6 bases). The CDR3 contains 15 residues. Trimming removed 0 bases at V and 4 bases at J, with 12 bases between. Germline V gene data show CDR1 as MGHRA and CDR2 as YSYEKL. CDR3 region: CASSQEPGGIETQYF. The DNA of the CDR3 is TGCGCCAGCAGCCAAGAGCCAGGCGGGATAGAGACCCAGTACTTC.

This chain connects TRBV2 to TRBJ1-6; 8 bases are a match to TRBD1. V lost 6 bases to trimming and J lost 7 bases; unmatched junction nucleotides: 8. Germline CDR1 SNHLY, CDR2 FYNNEI. The CDR3 consists of 15 residues. The CDR3 DNA follows: TGTGCCAGCAGCCCCGGGACAGGCGAAAATTCACCCCTCCACTTT. This translates into CASSPGTGENSPLHF.

This chain connects TRBV7-3 to TRBJ2-3; D is undetermined. Looked up from germline, CDR1 is SGHTA and CDR2 is FQGTGA. The CDR3 extends over 14 amino acids. Trimming took 2 bases from V and 3 from J, leaving 9 bases between them. The CDR3 is CASSLLPATDTQYF. The CDR3 DNA reads TGTGCCAGCAGCTTACTGCCAGCGACAGATACGCAGTATTTT. Drawing the rest from reference TRBV7-3 and TRBJ2-3, the complete variable domain is GAGVSQTPSNKVTEKGKYVELRCDPISGHTALYWYRQSLGQGPEFLIYFQGTGAADDSGLPNDRFFAVRPEGSVSTLKIQRTERGDSAVYLCASSLLPATDTQYFGPGTRLTVL.

The chain links TRBV7-6 to TRBJ1-4; maybe TRBD1 (6 bases). Trimming removed 3 bases from V and 12 bases from J, with 14 bases in between. Germline assignment: CDR1 SGHVS and CDR2 FNYEAQ. This CDR3 is built from 13 residues. CDR3 region: CASSFGGGRELFF. CDR3 sequence (DNA): TGTGCCAGCAGCTTTGGTGGGGGCAGGGAACTGTTTTTT. Full variable domain (remainder filled in from reference TRBV7-6 and TRBJ1-4): GAGVSQSPRYKVTKRGQDVALRCDPISGHVSLYWYRQALGQGPEFLTYFNYEAQQDKSGLPNDRFSAERPEGSISTLTIQRTEQRDSAMYRCASSFGGGRELFFGSGTQLSVL.

This clone was detected once. J is TRBJ1-1 and V is TRBV6-1; tentative D call: TRBD1 (6 bases). The CDR3 covers 15 residues. Germline V gene data show CDR1 as MNHNS and CDR2 as SASEGT. The V and J ends lost 3 bases and 0 bases respectively, with 11 bases between them. In DNA, the CDR3 is TGTGCCAGCAGTGACCCGGACAGACTGAACACTGAAGCTTTCTTT. Its protein product is CASSDPDRLNTEAFF.

The rearrangement joins TRBV5-1 to TRBJ1-1, with D maybe TRBD1 (6 bases). Trimming removed 4 bases from V and 0 bases from J, with 10 bases in between. This CDR3 is 14 amino acids long. Per germline, CDR1 SGHRS and CDR2 YFSETQ. CDR3 sequence (DNA): TGCGCCAGCAGCAAACAGGGACTGAACACTGAAGCTTTCTTT. It is translated as CASSKQGLNTEAFF.

In its sample, this clone was seen many times. The CDR3 region is CASSFTGLPHEQYF. In DNA form, the CDR3 reads TGCGCCAGCAGCTTTACAGGGTTACCCCACGAGCAGTACTTC. V and J are TRBV5-1 and TRBJ2-7; D possibly corresponds to TRBD1 (6 bases). Trimming removed 2 bases at V and 5 bases at J, with 14 bases between. CDR1 SGHRS and CDR2 YFSETQ come from the germline V gene. There are 14 residues in the CDR3.

J is TRBJ2-3 and V is TRBV5-6, with TRBD1 as a possible D gene (6 bases). CDR1 and CDR2 (germline): SGHDT, YYEEEE. The V and J ends lost 0 bases and 0 bases respectively, with 11 bases between them. The CDR3 sequence is 16 residues long. This chain's CDR3 is CASSLGGPLSTDTQYF. In DNA form, the CDR3 reads TGTGCCAGCAGCTTGGGGGGGCCATTGAGCACAGATACGCAGTATTTT. The variable domain in full, with the rest retrieved from reference TRBV5-6 and TRBJ2-3, is DAGVTQSPTHLIKTRGQQVTLRCSPKSGHDTVSWYQQALGQGPQFIFQYYEEEERQRGNFPDRFSGHQFPNYSSELNVNALLLGDSALYLCASSLGGPLSTDTQYFGPGTRLTVL.

The rearrangement links TRBV7-6 to TRBJ2-1; 9 bases are a match to TRBD2. The CDR3 extends over 19 amino acids. Trimming took 5 bases from V and 5 from J; bases not matched to a gene: 19. From germline, CDR1 is SGHVS and CDR2 FNYEAQ. CDR3 sequence reads: CASSQDRLSGGPRHNEQFF. CDR3 bases: TGTGCCAGCAGCCAAGACCGTTTGAGCGGGGGGCCGCGACACAATGAGCAGTTCTTC.

This chain joins TRBV28 and TRBJ1-1; D uncertain. The germline gives CDR1 MDHEN, CDR2 SYDVKM. The CDR3 runs 12 residues. V lost 7 bases and J lost 1, with 7 bases in between. CDR3 coding DNA: TGTGCCAGCATTGCACAGAACACTGAAGCTTTCTTT. It specifies CASIAQNTEAFF.

The gene calls are TRBV5-4 and TRBJ2-2; 7 bases are a match to TRBD1. The CDR3 loop spans 16 amino acids. The V gene's germline CDR1 is SGHNT and CDR2 YYREEE (reference sequence). V lost 4 bases, J lost 4 bases, and 10 bases stayed unmatched. The CDR3 DNA reads TGTGCCAGCAGCGCTGGGACAGACGGATTCACCGGGGAGCTGTTTTTT. This sequence encodes CASSAGTDGFTGELFF.

This clone was seen a handful of times. The chain uses TRBV3-1 (or the pseudogene TRBV3-2) and TRBJ2-2; possibly TRBD2 for D (7 bases). Deletions cut 2 bases from V and 4 bases from J, with 11 bases between. The CDR3 contains 15 residues. The germline CDR1 and CDR2 sequences are LGHDT and YNNKEL (reference sequence). In nucleotides, the CDR3 is TGTGCCAGCAGCCAATCGGGGGGCATCACCGGGGAGCTGTTTTTT. Protein: CASSQSGGITGELFF.

This chain links TRBV3-1 (or the pseudogene TRBV3-2) with TRBJ2-7; TRBD2 might be the D (5 bases). CDR3 length: 14 residues. Trimming took 0 bases from V and 3 from J, leaving 9 bases between them. The germline V gene has CDR1 LGHDT and CDR2 YNNKEL (reference sequence). The CDR3 nucleotides read TGTGCCAGCAGCCAAGAAAACGGGGACTACGAGCAGTACTTC. It translates to CASSQENGDYEQYF.

This chain links TRBV12-5 with TRBJ2-5; D is perhaps TRBD2 (5 bases). Trimming took off 1 base at V and 5 bases at J, with 14 bases between the two ends. The CDR3 has 15 amino acids. Germline CDR1 reads LGHNT; CDR2 reads FRNRAP. The CDR3 bases are TGTGCTAGTGGTTTGGACGATCTGAGAGGGGAGACCCAGTACTTC. It specifies CASGLDDLRGETQYF.

V gene TRBV30 combines with J gene TRBJ1-1; D remains ambiguous. V dropped 2 bases and J dropped 1 base, with 11 bases sitting between them. The germline gives CDR1 GTSNPN, CDR2 SVGIG (reference sequence). The CDR3 runs to 14 residues. The CDR3 region is CAWSFPVRNTEAFF. CDR3 DNA: TGTGCCTGGAGTTTCCCAGTCCGGAACACTGAAGCTTTCTTT. Using reference TRBV30 and TRBJ1-1 for the parts outside the CDR3, the full variable domain is SQTIHQWPATLVQPVGSPLSLECTVEGTSNPNLYWYRQAAGRGLQLLFYSVGIGQISSEVPQNLSASRPQDRQFILSSKKLLLSDSGFYLCAWSFPVRNTEAFFGQGTRLTVV.